These T cell receptor beta chains were read from a single sample in a study of cytomegalovirus exposure and HLA in healthy donors. Libraries were prepared by immunoSEQ multiplex PCR; TCRdb keeps only in-frame clonotypes and omits some of them. The sample contains roughly 56,000 clones, around 75% of which appear only once. The sample consisted of PBMCs. All receptors derive from a man aged 50 to 60 in good health and CMV-seropositive. CDR3s include the opening cysteine and the closing phenylalanine or tryptophan. D genes are given only for firm matches. The size entry is marked missing in some rows and otherwise reads once, few, many or a size class.

j_gene | d_gene | v_gene | len | abundance | CDR3aa | CDR3nt
TRBJ1-1 | - | TRBV21-1 | 17 | - | CASSNKGPSRMNTEAFF | TGTGCCAGCAGCAATAAGGGGCCGTCACGCATGAACACTGAAGCTTTCTTT
TRBJ2-5 | TRBD1 | TRBV27 | 14 | - | CASSSQGVMETQYF | TGTGCCAGCAGTTCCCAGGGGGTTATGGAGACCCAGTACTTC
TRBJ2-7 | - | TRBV28 | 14 | - | CASSRQGGFYEQYF | TGTGCCAGCAGTCGGCAGGGCGGATTCTACGAGCAGTACTTC
TRBJ2-2 | - | TRBV7-2 | 16 | - | CASSLVGSPSAGELFF | TGTGCCAGCAGCTTAGTCGGCAGCCCCAGCGCCGGGGAGCTGTTTTTT
TRBJ1-1 | - | TRBV30 | 10 | - | CAWTRPEAFF | TGCGCATGGACCCGTCCTGAAGCTTTCTTT
TRBJ1-5 | - | TRBV6-6 | 14 | - | CASSYSGYSQPQHF | TGTGCCAGCAGTTACTCCGGGTATAGTCAGCCCCAGCATTTT
TRBJ1-1 | - | TRBV10-3 | 13 | - | CAIRGTGYTEAFF | TGTGCCATCAGGGGAACAGGGTATACTGAAGCTTTCTTT
TRBJ2-5 | - | TRBV7-9 | 17 | - | CASSRPAPGQRQETQYF | TGTGCCAGCAGCCGACCCGCTCCCGGACAGAGACAAGAGACCCAGTACTTC
TRBJ2-2 | TRBD2 | TRBV6-1 | 16 | - | CASSEVAGLNTGELFF | TGTGCCAGCAGTGAGGTAGCGGGATTGAACACCGGGGAGCTGTTTTTT
TRBJ2-5 | TRBD1 | TRBV28 | 15 | few | CASSLGTGFQETQYF | TGTGCCAGCAGTTTGGGGACAGGGTTCCAAGAGACCCAGTACTTC
TRBJ1-2 | - | TRBV7-9 | 14 | - | CASSPQTEGYGYTF | TGTGCCAGCAGCCCCCAGACAGAAGGCTATGGCTACACCTTC
TRBJ1-2 | TRBD1 | TRBV6-1 | 14 | - | CASSSPYRGGGYTF | TGTGCCAGCAGTTCTCCTTACAGGGGCGGGGGCTACACCTTC
TRBJ1-2 | - | TRBV4-3 | 15 | - | CASSLPPPRLYGYTF | TGCGCCAGCAGCCTCCCCCCTCCCAGGCTCTATGGCTACACCTTC
TRBJ2-7 | - | TRBV19 | 15 | - | CASSSRGATSYEQYF | TGTGCCAGTAGTAGCCGGGGGGCTACATCCTACGAGCAGTACTTC
TRBJ2-4 | TRBD2 | TRBV5-1 | 16 | - | CASSLVAGGAKNIQYF | TGCGCCAGCAGCTTGGTAGCGGGGGGAGCCAAAAACATTCAGTACTTC
TRBJ2-4 | TRBD2 | TRBV28 | 14 | - | CASWGGEAKNIQYF | TGTGCCAGCTGGGGAGGGGAAGCCAAAAACATTCAGTACTTC
TRBJ1-6 | TRBD1 | TRBV29-1 | 13 | - | CSVRTGYNSPLHF | TGCAGCGTTCGGACAGGGTATAATTCACCCCTCCACTTT
TRBJ2-3 | TRBD2 | TRBV4-2 | 18 | - | CASSPPGRGGRGTDTQYF | TGTGCCAGCAGCCCCCCCGGCCGTGGCGGGAGAGGCACAGATACGCAGTATTTT
TRBJ2-1 | - | TRBV10-3 | 14 | - | CAISNAGPVNEQFF | TGTGCCATCAGTAACGCGGGGCCTGTTAATGAGCAGTTCTTC
TRBJ2-3 | - | TRBV11-2 | 14 | - | CASSLIRDTDTQYF | TGTGCCAGCAGCTTAATCAGGGACACAGATACGCAGTATTTT
TRBJ2-3 | TRBD2 | TRBV5-1 | 15 | - | CASSLGLASTDTQYF | TGCGCCAGCAGCCTGGGACTAGCGTCCACAGATACGCAGTATTTT
TRBJ2-7 | TRBD1 | TRBV29-1 | 14 | - | CSVGRGQGSYEQYF | TGCAGCGTTGGCAGGGGGCAAGGGTCCTACGAGCAGTACTTC
TRBJ2-5 | - | TRBV7-9 | 14 | - | CASSLQGGYETQYF | TGTGCCAGCAGCTTACAGGGGGGTTATGAGACCCAGTACTTC
TRBJ2-7 | TRBD1 | TRBV27 | 13 | - | CASRRTGSYEQYF | TGTGCCAGCAGAAGGACAGGCTCCTACGAGCAGTACTTC
TRBJ1-5 | - | TRBV30 | 15 | - | CAWSAPGAGGQPQHF | TGTGCCTGGAGTGCTCCAGGGGCGGGGGGTCAGCCCCAGCATTTT
TRBJ2-3 | - | TRBV19 | 14 | once | CASSIRSMTDTQYF | TGTGCCAGTAGTATACGGAGTATGACGGATACGCAGTATTTT
TRBJ2-7 | TRBD2 | TRBV2 | 15 | once | CASSEMRTRIHEQYF | TGTGCCAGCAGTGAAATGAGGACTAGGATCCACGAGCAGTACTTC
TRBJ2-3 | TRBD2 | TRBV6-1 | 12 | - | CASGLALSGQYF | TGTGCCAGCGGACTAGCGCTCTCCGGGCAGTATTTT
TRBJ2-7 | - | TRBV28 | 14 | - | CASSPPGLTYEQYF | TGTGCCAGCAGTCCCCCGGGACTGACCTACGAGCAGTACTTC
TRBJ2-5 | - | TRBV6-6 | 13 | - | CASSYSLKETQYF | TGTGCCAGCAGTTACTCCCTAAAAGAGACCCAGTACTTC
TRBJ1-1 | TRBD1 | TRBV27 | 19 | - | CASSLPEWDRGLGNTEAFF | TGTGCCAGCAGTTTACCCGAATGGGACAGGGGGCTAGGAAACACTGAAGCTTTCTTT
TRBJ2-7 | - | TRBV18 | 15 | - | CASSPKLGTSYEQYF | TGTGCCAGCTCACCCAAACTAGGAACTTCCTACGAGCAGTACTTC
TRBJ1-1 | TRBD1 | TRBV5-1 | 16 | - | CASSPRTGGAGTEAFF | TGCGCCAGCAGCCCGAGGACAGGGGGCGCGGGGACTGAAGCTTTCTTT
TRBJ1-4 | TRBD1 | TRBV18 | 16 | - | CASSQSTGMANEKLFF | TGTGCCAGCTCACAGTCGACAGGGATGGCTAATGAAAAACTGTTTTTT
TRBJ1-2 | TRBD1 | TRBV6-6 | 14 | - | CASSLRQGDYGYTF | TGTGCCAGCAGTCTCCGACAGGGAGACTATGGCTACACCTTC
TRBJ2-7 | TRBD2 | TRBV27 | 17 | - | CASSPFPLSGRGYEQYF | TGTGCCAGCAGTCCGTTCCCCCTTAGCGGGAGGGGGTACGAGCAGTACTTC
TRBJ1-6 | - | TRBV28 | 15 | - | CAGSPGGGGNSPLHF | TGTGCCGGCTCCCCCGGGGGGGGCGGAAATTCACCCCTCCACTTT
TRBJ2-1 | TRBD2 | TRBV6-1 | 17 | once | CASSVSLAGGPEGEQFF | TGTGCCAGCAGTGTCTCCCTAGCGGGAGGGCCCGAGGGTGAGCAGTTCTTC
TRBJ2-7 | TRBD1 | TRBV7-9 | 15 | - | CASSLGGQGADEQYF | TGTGCCAGCAGCTTAGGGGGACAGGGTGCGGACGAGCAGTACTTC
TRBJ2-1 | TRBD1 | TRBV7-9 | 17 | - | CASSPVGGGRGSTWQFF | TGTGCCAGCAGCCCCGTAGGAGGCGGCAGGGGGTCCACGTGGCAGTTCTTC
TRBJ2-2 | - | TRBV5-4 | 14 | - | CASSLGGGTGELFF | TGTGCCAGCAGCTTGGGGGGAGGCACCGGGGAGCTGTTTTTT